The 9 T cell receptor beta chains reported below all come from one sample, sequenced in a study of T-cell reconstitution after alpha-beta-depleted transplantation in children. This sample's TCRbeta library carried unique molecular identifier barcodes. TCRdb independently ran MiXCR on the PCR reads; one entry per CDR3 protein. The repertoire holds some 290,000 distinct CDR3 sequences, with approximately 23% as singletons. Material: PBMCs, mostly from graft donor cells, obtained 180 days after TCRalphabeta/CD19-depleted stem cell transplant. The receptors come from a male patient under 18 who had a stem cell transplant for acute lymphoblastic leukemia, so the T cells may come from the graft donor.

V gene TRBV6-2 or TRBV6-3 combines with J gene TRBJ2-2; unclear D gene. CDR1 MNHEY and CDR2 SVGEGT come from the germline V gene. This CDR3 has 15 residues. V was cut by 10 bases and J by 0 bases, with 15 bases left in between. The DNA of the CDR3 is TGTGCCACCTTTAGCTGGCCCGCGAACACCGGGGAGCTGTTTTTT. As protein: CATFSWPANTGELFF.

The chain carries TRBV20-1 and TRBJ2-7, with 12 bases matching TRBD2. Germline assignment: CDR1 DFQATT and CDR2 SNEGSKA (reference sequence). This CDR3 spans 16 amino acids. V shed 6 bases and J 7 bases; nucleotides not matched to a gene: 16. The DNA for the CDR3 is TGCAGTGCCCCGGGGCTAGCGGGAGGGCCCCCTAGGGAGCAGTACTTC. Protein product: CSAPGLAGGPPREQYF.

The CDR3 loop is CASSLKLVVAGGPGDEQFF. CDR3 DNA: TGTGCCAGCAGCTTAAAATTGGTAGTAGCGGGAGGCCCAGGGGATGAGCAGTTCTTC. The chain employs TRBV7-3 and TRBJ2-1; 10 nucleotides align to TRBD2. The CDR3 is made up of 19 amino acids. V was clipped by 1 base and J by 8 bases; unmatched bases: 17. CDR1 is SGHTA, CDR2 FQGTGA, per germline.

This clonotype was counted only a few times. This rearrangement joins TRBV4-1 to TRBJ2-3; no clear D gene. The CDR3 spans 17 residues. V lost 3 bases and J lost 2, with 18 bases in between. The germline V gene has CDR1 MGHRA and CDR2 YSYEKL. The CDR3 bases are TGCGCCAGCAGCCACCCTACGGCCCTAGGGATCACAGATACGCAGTATTTT. This sequence encodes CASSHPTALGITDTQYF.

The chain carries TRBV5-6 and TRBJ1-2; TRBD1 aligns across 8 bases. The CDR3 contains 12 residues. V lost 5 bases and J lost 9; bases outside the gene matches: 6. Germline-derived CDR1 and CDR2 are SGHDT and YYEEEE. The chain's CDR3 is CASRWWTGSYTF. Here the CDR3 DNA reads TGTGCCAGCAGATGGTGGACAGGGAGCTACACCTTC.

V gene TRBV2 combines with J gene TRBJ2-5; 9 bases fit TRBD1. Germline CDR1 and CDR2: SNHLY and FYNNEI. The CDR3 contains 14 residues. J was trimmed by 1 base and V by 6 bases; bases with no gene match: 3. The CDR3 here is CASRPQGAQETQYF. In DNA, the CDR3 is TGTGCCAGCAGGCCACAGGGGGCCCAAGAGACCCAGTACTTC. Filled out from reference TRBV2 and TRBJ2-5, the complete variable domain reads EPEVTQTPSHQVTQMGQEVILRCVPISNHLYFYWYRQILGQKVEFLVSFYNNEISEKSEIFDDQFSVERPDGSNFTLKIRSTKLEDSAMYFCASRPQGAQETQYFGPGTRLLVL.

This clonotype was observed a single time. The germline gene is not matched at one end of the junction; a read error may be the cause. CDR3 DNA sequence: TGCGCCAGCAGTTTAAAGGAGAGCGGCTATGGCTACACCTTC. Amino acid sequence: CASSLKESGYGYTF. V is TRBV27 and J is TRBJ1-2; D is unresolved. Germline V gene sequence: CDR1 MNHEY, CDR2 SMNVEV (reference sequence). CDR3 length: 14 residues.

This clonotype has only a few counts. V gene TRBV20-1 combines with J gene TRBJ2-3; 10 bases line up with TRBD2. The germline V gene encodes CDR1 DFQATT and CDR2 SNEGSKA (reference sequence). The CDR3 runs 15 residues. Losses at the gene ends were 5 bases for V and 0 bases for J; bases not matched to a gene: 5. This CDR3 is CSALLAGDSTDTQYF. In DNA form, the CDR3 reads TGCAGTGCTTTGCTAGCGGGGGATAGCACAGATACGCAGTATTTT.

The table lists this clonotype with a few counts. V and J are TRBV5-6 and TRBJ2-1, with 7 nucleotides matching TRBD2. The CDR3 totals 14 residues. Trimming at V came to 4 bases and at J to 4 bases, leaving 5 bases not matched to a gene. Looked up from germline, CDR1 is SGHDT and CDR2 is YYEEEE. CDR3 protein: CASSPGGLYNEQFF. The CDR3 region has the DNA TGTGCCAGCAGCCCGGGGGGACTGTACAATGAGCAGTTCTTC.